These T cell receptor beta chains were read from a single sample in a study of blood T cell repertoires in COVID-19. The method was immunoSEQ multiplex PCR; TCRdb's version includes in-frame clones alone and lacks a portion of them. The sample yields roughly 200,000 clones, approximately 92% seen once. Material: peripheral blood. These receptor sequences come from a man aged 45-65 years with acute or convalescent COVID-19. The CDR3 runs from the conserved cysteine through the conserved F or W. Fields, in order: V gene, D gene, J gene, clone size, CDR3 DNA, CDR3 protein. The D gene is left open where the match is weak. Some rows have no size entry. The others give once, few or many, or a class for an expanded clone.

>TRBV9|TRBD1|TRBJ2-2|-
TGTGCCAGCAGCGTACCGGGACAGGGAATCGCGAACACCGGGGAGCTGTTTTTT
CASSVPGQGIANTGELFF
>TRBV29-1|TRBD1|TRBJ1-6|-
TGCAGCGCGCGGACAGGTGAAGACTATTCACCCCTCCACTTT
CSARTGEDYSPLHF
>TRBV6-5|TRBD2|TRBJ2-3|-
TGTGCCAGCAGGACTAGCTGGTCGGCAGATACGCAGTATTTT
CASRTSWSADTQYF
>TRBV19|-|TRBJ2-2|-
TGTGCCAGTAGTACCCGGACGGGGACCGGGGAGCTGTTTTTT
CASSTRTGTGELFF
>TRBV7-2|-|TRBJ2-1|-
TGTGCCAGCAGCTTACGAGGGTCGGCAGAGTACAATGAGCAGTTCTTC
CASSLRGSAEYNEQFF
>TRBV6-4|TRBD1|TRBJ2-1|-
TGTGCCAGCAGTATTAGGGACAGGGTCACGGGACAGGGGGGTGAGTTCTTC
CASSIRDRVTGQGGEFF
>TRBV7-9|TRBD2|TRBJ2-5|-
TGTGCCAGCAGCCCGAGGACTAGCGGGACCGTTGAGACCCAGTACTTC
CASSPRTSGTVETQYF
>TRBV7-2|TRBD2|TRBJ2-1|-
TGTGCCAGCACCCTTAGCGGGGGGGCGAATGAGCAGTTCTTC
CASTLSGGANEQFF
>TRBV25-1|-|TRBJ1-2|-
TGTGCCAGCAGTGAAGGGGCTGGCTATGGCTACACCTTC
CASSEGAGYGYTF
>TRBV11-1|TRBD1|TRBJ1-1|-
TGTGCCAGCAGCTTATCCCGGACAGGGGCTCGGGCTTTCTTT
CASSLSRTGARAFF
>TRBV10-2|TRBD1|TRBJ2-5|-
TGCGCCAGCAGTCCCGGACCGAAAGGGGGCTCAGAGACCCAGTACTTC
CASSPGPKGGSETQYF
>TRBV18|-|TRBJ2-4|-
TGTGCCAGCTCACCATTATCGCCCGTAGGCGGAGGAGCCAAAAACATTCAGTACTTC
CASSPLSPVGGGAKNIQYF
>TRBV6-5|-|TRBJ2-5|-
TGTGCCAGCAGTTACAACACCTATGGGGGGGAGACCCAGTACTTC
CASSYNTYGGETQYF
>TRBV21-1|-|TRBJ1-5|once
TGTGCCAGCAGCAATGGGTGGGGGACAGGGGGAAAGGATAGCAATCAGCCCCAGCATTTT
CASSNGWGTGGKDSNQPQHF
>TRBV19|TRBD1|TRBJ2-1|-
TGTGCCAGTACCCGGACAACAGGGGGTTTCTACAATGAGCAGTTCTTC
CASTRTTGGFYNEQFF
>TRBV7-2|-|TRBJ2-5|-
TGTGCCAGCAGCTTAATGCTGGGGGGAGAGACCCAGTACTTC
CASSLMLGGETQYF
>TRBV7-2|-|TRBJ2-1|-
TGTGCCAGCAGCTTAAACCGGGGGAATGAGCAGTTCTTC
CASSLNRGNEQFF
>TRBV29-1|-|TRBJ2-3|-
TGCAGCGCCGCTACCGGAGGAACTAGCACAGATACGCAGTATTTT
CSAATGGTSTDTQYF
>TRBV15|-|TRBJ1-5|-
TGTGCCACCAGCAGACTCCCCGGGGGGAGTAGCAATCAGCCCCAGCATTTT
CATSRLPGGSSNQPQHF
>TRBV18|TRBD1|TRBJ1-4|-
TGTGCCAGCTCACCTCTGACAGGGAACGGGGAAAAACTGTTTTTT
CASSPLTGNGEKLFF
>TRBV10-1|TRBD1|TRBJ1-2|-
TGCGCCAGCTCTCCGGGACAGGGGTATGGCTACACCTTC
CASSPGQGYGYTF
>TRBV7-2|TRBD1|TRBJ1-2|-
TGTGCCAGCAGCTTAGGCGGGACAGGGTTTGGCTACACCTTC
CASSLGGTGFGYTF
>TRBV5-4|TRBD1|TRBJ1-1|-
TGTGCCAGCAGCCCCGGGACAGCTGAAGCTTTCTTT
CASSPGTAEAFF
>TRBV27|TRBD2|TRBJ2-7|-
TGTGCCAGCAGTTTAAGCCCTAGCGGGCAGAGGGAGCAGTACTTC
CASSLSPSGQREQYF
>TRBV27|TRBD2|TRBJ2-3|-
TGTGCCAGCAGACAACAAGGGGCTAGCGGGGGGCCCGGGCTATCGCAGTATTTT
CASRQQGASGGPGLSQYF
>TRBV4-3|-|TRBJ2-6|-
TGCGCCAGCAGCCAAGATCTCCGGGTTACCCTCTCTGGGGCCAACGTCCTGACTTTC
CASSQDLRVTLSGANVLTF
>TRBV5-5|TRBD2|TRBJ2-1|-
TGTGCCAGCAGCTTGGTGGGGGGAGGGATCAGCGAGCAGTTCTTC
CASSLVGGGISEQFF
>TRBV28|-|TRBJ1-6|-
TGTGCCAGCAGGGATACGGAGTATAATTCACCCCTCCACTTT
CASRDTEYNSPLHF
>TRBV7-3|-|TRBJ1-5|-
TGTGCCAGCAGCCCAAAAAGAAGAGTTAGCAATCAGCCCCAGCATTTT
CASSPKRRVSNQPQHF
>TRBV4-3|TRBD1|TRBJ2-2|-
TGCGCCAGCAGAGGACAGGGAGATGTGGGGACCGGGGAGCTGTTTTTT
CASRGQGDVGTGELFF
>TRBV6-5|-|TRBJ1-5|-
TGTGCCAGCAGTTACACCCGGGGTCGACAGCCCCAGCATTTT
CASSYTRGRQPQHF
>TRBV3-1/TRBV3-2|-|TRBJ1-2|-
TGTGCCAGCAGCCAAGTTCTGGTGGGGGCATCGAACTATGGCTACACCTTC
CASSQVLVGASNYGYTF
>TRBV5-4|-|TRBJ1-3|-
TGTGCCAGCAGCTTGGGTCCGGGAGCCGCTGGAAACACCATATATTTT
CASSLGPGAAGNTIYF
>TRBV4-2|-|TRBJ1-4|-
TGTGCCAGCAGCCAAGAATGGGGGCAGGAAATTGAAAAACTGTTTTTT
CASSQEWGQEIEKLFF
>TRBV6-6|TRBD1|TRBJ1-1|-
TGTGCCAGCAGTCGACAGGGTTCGGGCACTGAAGCTTTCTTT
CASSRQGSGTEAFF